The 29 T cell receptor beta chains below were found in one sample sequenced in a study of CD8 T cells in Susac syndrome. Random hexamers were used to reverse transcribe the RNA input (0.5 to 1 ug). One entry per CDR3 protein results from TCRdb running MiXCR on the immunoSEQ multiplex PCR reads. The sample holds approximately 150,000 distinct CDR3 sequences; approximately 94% are singletons and the top ten take 0.07% to 0.1%. Material for sequencing was CD4+ T cells from PBMCs. The receptor set was obtained from a human donor in good health.

This sequence joins TRBV20-1 and TRBJ2-5; D is perhaps TRBD2 (5 bases). This CDR3 comprises 14 residues. Looked up from germline, CDR1 is DFQATT and CDR2 is SNEGSKA (reference sequence). The V end lost 1 base, the J end lost 5 bases, and 14 bases lay between the germline ends. The CDR3 sequence is CSARVSQRRETQYF. CDR3 in DNA: TGCAGTGCTAGAGTAAGCCAGCGGAGGGAGACCCAGTACTTC.

The gene calls are TRBV5-6 and TRBJ2-5; 7 bases are shared with TRBD1. Per the germline V gene, CDR1 is SGHDT and CDR2 is YYEEEE. The V gene end was trimmed by 0 bases and the J gene end by 6 bases; junction bases not matched to a gene: 14. The CDR3 spans 17 residues. In DNA, the CDR3 is TGTGCCAGCAGCTTGGATAGGGGGCAGGGGTTGATGAAGACCCAGTACTTC. Protein sequence: CASSLDRGQGLMKTQYF.

The V and J genes are TRBV30 and TRBJ2-7; perhaps D is TRBD1 or TRBD2 (6 bases each). V lost 0 bases, J lost 2 bases, and 8 bases lay in between. Germline V gives CDR1 GTSNPN, CDR2 SVGIG (reference sequence). This CDR3 has 13 residues. CDR3 sequence (DNA): TGTGCCTGGAGTGTCCGGGGGCCCTACGAGCAGTACTTC. Translation: CAWSVRGPYEQYF.

The chain joins TRBV6-1 to TRBJ2-1; 9 nucleotides line up with TRBD1. Germline trimming cut 4 bases from V and 9 bases from J; bases unmatched to any gene: 4. Germline CDR1 is MNHNS and CDR2 is SASEGT. The CDR3 consists of 13 residues. DNA for the CDR3: TGTGCCAGCAGTGCTGACAGGGGGAGTGAGCAGTTCTTC. Protein sequence: CASSADRGSEQFF.

This sequence joins TRBV6-2 or TRBV6-3 and TRBJ2-4, with unresolved D. Per the germline V gene, CDR1 is MNHEY and CDR2 is SVGEGT. The germline V and J ends were trimmed by 2 bases and 0 bases, with 11 bases remaining between them. This CDR3 has 16 residues. The CDR3 DNA is TGTGCCAGCAGTTACCCTTCTACAATAGCCAAAAACATTCAGTACTTC. Protein product: CASSYPSTIAKNIQYF.

J is TRBJ2-3 and V is TRBV5-1, with D unclear. The CDR3 length is 15 residues. The germline V gene has CDR1 SGHRS and CDR2 YFSETQ. V gave up 0 bases and J gave up 0 bases, with 8 bases separating them. The CDR3 reads CASSLDSLSTDTQYF. The CDR3 DNA sequence: TGCGCCAGCAGCTTGGACAGTTTAAGCACAGATACGCAGTATTTT.

The V call is TRBV6-2 or TRBV6-3, the J call TRBJ2-7, with TRBD2 matching 10 bases. The CDR3 is made up of 17 amino acids. V shed 1 base, J shed 5 bases, and the junction held 11 bases outside the gene matches. Germline CDR1 reads MNHEY; CDR2 reads SVGEGT. The chain's CDR3 is CASSYLSSGSTKDEQYF. The CDR3 DNA follows: TGTGCCAGCAGTTACTTGTCTAGCGGGAGTACTAAGGACGAGCAGTACTTC.

V gene TRBV3-1 combines with J gene TRBJ2-3, with 8 bases fitting TRBD1. The V gene's germline CDR1 is LGHDT and CDR2 YNNKEL (reference sequence). Unmatched junction bases numbered 8, after V lost 9 bases and J lost 6 bases. The CDR3 runs to 13 residues. CDR3 nucleotide sequence: TGTGCCAGTGGACAGGGCCTTGGGGATACGCAGTATTTT. Its translation is CASGQGLGDTQYF.

The rearrangement links TRBV20-1 to TRBJ2-7, with 7 bases fitting TRBD1. V was pared by 4 bases and J by 2 bases, with 5 bases of the junction left unmatched. Germline V CDR1 and CDR2: DFQATT, SNEGSKA (reference sequence). This CDR3 is 13 amino acids long. Here the CDR3 reads CSANTGTAYEQYF. CDR3 coding DNA: TGCAGTGCTAATACCGGGACAGCCTACGAGCAGTACTTC.

In its sample, this clonotype was seen once. The chain links TRBV30 to TRBJ1-1; D gene uncertain. This CDR3 is built from 14 residues. V lost 4 bases and J 6 bases, leaving 18 bases between the germline ends. CDR1 is GTSNPN, CDR2 SVGIG, per germline (reference sequence). The CDR3 DNA reads TGTGCCTGGACCGGCGACATCCTGGGCTCTGAAGCTTTCTTT. It specifies CAWTGDILGSEAFF.

The chain is built from TRBV27 and TRBJ2-7, with 9 positions matching TRBD2. After removal of 5 bases from V and 0 bases from J, the junction contained 17 bases not matched to a gene. Germline V gene data show CDR1 as MNHEY and CDR2 as SMNVEV (reference sequence). This CDR3 is built from 19 residues. Written as DNA, the CDR3 is TGTGCCAGCAGTAGGAAGGGGGTTAGCGGGAGCGCATTCTCCTACGAGCAGTACTTC. This sequence encodes CASSRKGVSGSAFSYEQYF.

The V and J genes are TRBV5-4 and TRBJ2-2, with TRBD2 matching over 9 bases. V gave up 4 bases and J gave up 0 bases; unmatched junction bases: 4. The germline gives CDR1 SGHNT, CDR2 YYREEE (reference sequence). CDR3 length: 16 residues. For the CDR3, the DNA is TGTGCCAGCAGCCCCGGACTAGCGACGAACACCGGGGAGCTGTTTTTT. Its protein is CASSPGLATNTGELFF.

This clonotype was seen a single time. The chain employs TRBV3-1 and TRBJ2-2; the D gene is possibly TRBD2 (5 bases). V dropped 1 base and J dropped 7 bases, with 10 bases sitting between them. The CDR3 is made up of 14 amino acids. Germline lookup yields CDR1 LGHDT and CDR2 YNNKEL (reference sequence). CDR3 sequence (DNA): TGTGCCAGCAGCCAAGGCGGAGGAGGCGGGGAGCTGTTTTTT. This sequence encodes CASSQGGGGGELFF.

The genes are TRBV5-1 and TRBJ2-3; D is unclear. V was trimmed by 5 bases and J by 2 bases, leaving 12 bases between them. This CDR3 region has 14 residues. Germline assignment: CDR1 SGHRS and CDR2 YFSETQ. This chain's CDR3 is CASRQAASTDTQYF. The CDR3 region has the DNA TGCGCCAGCAGGCAGGCCGCCTCCACAGATACGCAGTATTTT.

In this sample, this clonotype turned up once. The V gene is TRBV12-3 or TRBV12-4, the J gene TRBJ2-2, with D unresolved. The CDR3 is 14 amino acids. V was shortened by 3 bases and J by 4 bases, with 9 bases between the two germline ends. In DNA form, the CDR3 reads TGTGCCAGCAGTTTTATCGAGGTCACCGGGGAGCTGTTTTTT. It specifies CASSFIEVTGELFF.

The CDR3 sequence is CSVVPSGGWYGYTF. CDR3 nucleotides: TGCAGCGTTGTGCCCTCGGGGGGATGGTATGGCTACACCTTC. The rearrangement links TRBV29-1 to TRBJ1-2; a weak D match, TRBD1 (5 bases). Germline lookup yields CDR1 SQVTM and CDR2 ANQGSEA. V was pared by 4 bases and J by 5 bases, with 17 bases between. The CDR3 length is 14 residues.

This chain joins TRBV7-2 and TRBJ2-2, with TRBD2 matching over 7 bases. The germline V gene has CDR1 SGHTA and CDR2 FQGNSA. The CDR3 loop spans 14 amino acids. V was pared by 6 bases and J by 2 bases, with 3 bases of the junction left unmatched. The CDR3 DNA is TGTGCCAGCAGTCCTAGCGGAAACACCGGGGAGCTGTTTTTT. As protein: CASSPSGNTGELFF.

The chain links TRBV5-1 to TRBJ1-2, with D tentatively TRBD1 (5 bases). Trimming took off 4 bases at V and 2 bases at J, with 15 bases between the two ends. The CDR3 covers 15 residues. In germline, CDR1 is SGHRS, CDR2 YFSETQ. The CDR3 protein is CASSPRKRGNYGYTF. The CDR3 DNA follows: TGCGCCAGCAGCCCCCGTAAAAGGGGAAACTATGGCTACACCTTC.

The chain combines TRBV29-1 with TRBJ2-5, with D possibly being TRBD1 (5 bases). The germline gives CDR1 SQVTM, CDR2 ANQGSEA. The CDR3 totals 14 residues. Trimming shortened V by 4 bases and J by 1 base, and 13 bases separated the two germline ends. DNA of the CDR3: TGCAGCGTTGTTACCAGGGCGACCCAAGAGACCCAGTACTTC. This codes for CSVVTRATQETQYF.

The chain combines TRBV19 with TRBJ2-7, with 7 bases matching TRBD1. Losses at the gene ends were 3 bases for V and 2 bases for J; bases not matched to a gene: 4. The V gene's germline CDR1 is LNHDA and CDR2 SQIVND (reference sequence). The CDR3 runs to 14 residues. This chain's CDR3 is CASSIRTGPYEQYF. In DNA form, the CDR3 reads TGTGCCAGTAGTATTCGGACAGGCCCCTACGAGCAGTACTTC.

The chain joins TRBV4-2 to TRBJ2-2; D might be TRBD2 (6 bases). CDR3 length equals 16 residues. V lost 1 base to trimming and J lost 2 bases, with 11 bases between them. In germline, CDR1 is LGHNA, CDR2 YNFKEQ. The CDR3 loop is CASSQAHGTNTGELFF. The CDR3 DNA follows: TGTGCCAGCAGCCAAGCCCACGGGACTAACACCGGGGAGCTGTTTTTT.

The chain uses TRBV29-1 and TRBJ2-1; D gene ambiguous. This CDR3 region has 12 residues. Trimming removed 4 bases from V and 3 bases from J, with 7 bases in between. The germline V gene encodes CDR1 SQVTM and CDR2 ANQGSEA. The CDR3: CSVVPDYNEQFF. The DNA for the CDR3 is TGCAGCGTTGTCCCTGACTACAATGAGCAGTTCTTC.

This chain links TRBV3-1 with TRBJ2-7; 8 nucleotides line up with TRBD1. Trimming removed 1 base from V and 4 bases from J; junction bases left unmatched: 3. From germline, CDR1 is LGHDT and CDR2 YNNKEL (reference sequence). CDR3 length: 14 residues. The CDR3 protein is CASSQAGGRYEQYF. The CDR3 DNA follows: TGTGCCAGCAGCCAAGCAGGGGGCAGGTACGAGCAGTACTTC.

V gene TRBV19 combines with J gene TRBJ1-5; D is unresolved. There are 16 residues in the CDR3. CDR1 and CDR2 from the germline V gene are LNHDA and SQIVND (reference sequence). Between the trimmed V and J ends, which lost 5 bases and 1 base, there was a span of 15 bases. Here the CDR3 reads CASSPTSGLSNQPQHF. CDR3 sequence (DNA): TGTGCCAGTAGTCCTACTTCAGGATTGAGCAATCAGCCCCAGCATTTT.

This chain uses TRBV18 with TRBJ2-1; the match to TRBD1 covers 10 bases. J was trimmed by 7 bases and V by 5 bases; bases with no gene match: 5. Germline CDR1 and CDR2: KGHSH and LQKENI. The CDR3 runs to 14 residues. CDR3 bases: TGTGCCAGCTCAAGGGGACAGGGGATGAATGAGCAGTTCTTC. Its translation is CASSRGQGMNEQFF.

The chain couples TRBV29-1 to TRBJ2-7, with TRBD1 matching over 7 bases. CDR1 is SQVTM and CDR2 is ANQGSEA in the germline V gene. V trimming: 7 bases; J trimming: 2 bases; junction bases outside the gene matches: 5. This CDR3 is 12 amino acids long. The CDR3 is CSAGTAPYEQYF. The CDR3 region has the DNA TGCAGCGCAGGGACAGCCCCCTACGAGCAGTACTTC.

V gene TRBV3-1 combines with J gene TRBJ1-1; TRBD1 matches 11 bases. Looked up from germline, CDR1 is LGHDT and CDR2 is YNNKEL (reference sequence). The trim removed 4 bases at V and 4 bases at J, leaving 8 bases unmatched. This CDR3 has 16 residues. The CDR3 nucleotides read TGTGCCAGCAGCCCTTCTTGGGGACAGGGGGGCACTGAAGCTTTCTTT. It encodes CASSPSWGQGGTEAFF.

The chain carries TRBV25-1 and TRBJ2-5; D is possibly TRBD2 (7 bases). Per germline, CDR1 MGHDK and CDR2 SYGVNS. The CDR3 is made up of 14 amino acids. Deletions cut 1 base from V and 6 bases from J, with 12 bases between. CDR3 sequence (DNA): TGTGCCAGCAGTGAATCGGGGGGCCTGAAGACCCAGTACTTC. It translates to CASSESGGLKTQYF.

CDR3 residues: CASSEGGGRTEKLFF. CDR3 bases: TGTGCCAGCAGTGAAGGGGGCGGACGGACAGAAAAACTGTTTTTT. The rearrangement links TRBV2 to TRBJ1-4; perhaps TRBD1 as D (5 bases). Germline V gives CDR1 SNHLY, CDR2 FYNNEI. This CDR3 comprises 15 residues. The V and J ends lost 1 base and 8 bases respectively, with 14 bases between them. Looking up the rest from reference TRBV2 and TRBJ1-4 gives the full variable domain: EPEVTQTPSHQVTQMGQEVILRCVPISNHLYFYWYRQILGQKVEFLVSFYNNEISEKSEIFDDQFSVERPDGSNFTLKIRSTKLEDSAMYFCASSEGGGRTEKLFFGSGTQLSVL.